This T cell receptor (beta chain) emerged from a study of circulating CD8 cells and anti-PD-1 response in melanoma. Study context: Of 13 patients, seven got anti-PD-1 first and six had prior therapy. Responders had complete or partial responses; non-responders had stable or progressive disease.

Each library started from approximately 14 ng of total RNA using the QIAseq Immune Repertoire TCR panel. TCRdb recomputed calls from the reads with MiXCR, one row per CDR3 protein. The repertoire holds about 1,600 distinct CDR3 sequences, with roughly 8.8% as singletons. The study's findings and limits: Published repertoire comparisons used only baseline and M1 samples. Diversity ranked highest in DNEG and lowest in TIGIT subsets.

Live CD3+CD8+TCRalphabeta+ cells were sorted into four subsets by PD-1 and/or TIGIT. Germline V lookup: CDR1 DFQATT, CDR2 SNEGSKA (reference sequence). Between the trimmed V and J ends, which lost 0 bases and 8 bases, there was a span of 10 bases. This CDR3 is 12 amino acids long. In its sample, this clonotype is medium-sized. Its antigen is not known. Sequencing used CD8+ T cells from PBMCs, obtained at baseline or after one month of anti-PD-1 therapy (not recorded which). The receptor comes from a human donor with melanoma. The V call is TRBV20-1, the J call TRBJ1-1; possibly TRBD1 for D (5 bases). CDR3 loop: CSARDGALEAFF. The CDR3, as DNA: TGCAGTGCTAGAGACGGGGCGTTGGAAGCTTTCTTT.